This T cell receptor (beta chain) came from a study of blood T cell repertoires in COVID-19. As for the study in general: The samples span acute and convalescent COVID-19 from the United States, Italy and Spain. Sample material is recorded as cDNA or gDNA derived from T cells, B-cell-depleted T cells, or PBMCs.

V lost 5 bases to trimming and J lost 1 base, with 8 bases between them. Germline CDR1 SGHTA, CDR2 FQGTGA. This CDR3 comprises 13 residues. As handled by the study authors: For nucleated cells, counts were estimated from reference gene primer amplification. Some clones are missing from TCRdb's copy, which holds only in-frame ones; the method was immunoSEQ multiplex PCR. For V, J and clone size, that table is used; D and trimming come from the DNA. The top ten hold less than 4.5% of the sample, which has about 150,000 clones, roughly 87% seen once. This TCR came from a woman aged 55-75 years with active or convalescent COVID-19. The sequenced material came from peripheral blood. The V gene is TRBV7-3, the J gene TRBJ1-1; D gene unclear. CDR3 amino acids: CASSTTENTEAFF. Here the CDR3 DNA reads TGTGCCAGCAGCACAACAGAGAACACTGAAGCTTTCTTT.